This T cell receptor beta chain was recorded in a study of shared clonotypes between healthy human individuals. The germline V gene has CDR1 SGHTA and CDR2 FQGNSA. Trimming at V came to 2 bases and at J to 5 bases, leaving 3 bases not matched to a gene. CDR3 size: 16 residues. Whole-study results and caveats: The study found roughly 5% of naive CD4 clonotypes shared across a handful of donors.

Adults of Caucasian background living in Nashville, Tennessee made up all donors. Subsets obtained from CD4+ cells comprised CD45RA+ naive and CD45RA-negative memory cells. Note on this clone: Its specificity is unknown. Additional DNA sequences in this sample encode the identical CDR3.

Evenly divided among several immunoSEQ plates was the genomic DNA of each subset. Some clones are missing from TCRdb's copy, which holds only in-frame ones; the method was immunoSEQ multiplex PCR. Among about 2.4 million clones, approximately 90% were seen once, and the ten largest hold over 0.12%. The chain recombines TRBV7-2 with TRBJ2-2; 12 bases are a match to TRBD2. The sequence was collected from a man aged 18 to 29 in good health. Source material: naive CD4+ T cells sorted from blood. The subset denotes: CD45RA+ positively selected. CDR3 amino acids: CASSLLAGGPTGELFF. The CDR3 DNA reads TGTGCCAGCAGCTTACTAGCGGGAGGGCCTACCGGGGAGCTGTTTTTT.